These T cell receptor beta chains were read from a single sample in a study of Graves' ophthalmopathy and Graves' hyperthyroidism. MiXCR, applied by TCRdb to the multiplex PCR reads, yields one record per CDR3 protein. The sample holds about 740,000 distinct CDR3 sequences, roughly two fifths seen once. Sequencing was carried out using peripheral blood. The source of these receptors is an adult man with Graves' ophthalmopathy. Both conserved end residues are part of each CDR3. The D gene is left open where the match is weak. The listing skips clone size in some rows; elsewhere it reads once, few, many or a size class.

CDR3,DNA,size,D,J,V
CASSYSSSSGNTIYF,TGTGCCAGCAGTTACTCTTCCTCCTCTGGAAACACCATATATTTT,few,-,TRBJ1-3,TRBV6-5
CASSEEGDGGGFF,TGTGCCAGCAGTGAAGAGGGCGACGGGGGCGGGTTCTTC,-,-,TRBJ2-5,TRBV25-1
CATSVLGQPNSPLHF,TGTGCCACCAGCGTGCTGGGACAGCCCAATTCACCCCTCCACTTT,-,TRBD1,TRBJ1-6,TRBV24-1
CSATEGQLNTEAFF,TGCAGTGCTACCGAGGGACAGTTGAACACTGAAGCTTTCTTT,-,TRBD1,TRBJ1-1,TRBV20-1
CATSRGGGLTLAGKLFF,TGTGCCACCAGCAGAGGGGGGGGACTGACCTTGGCCGGAAAACTGTTTTTT,many,-,TRBJ1-4,TRBV15
CASSLAGTGTGELFF,TGCGCCAGCAGCTTGGCGGGGACAGGGACCGGGGAGCTGTTTTTT,many,TRBD1,TRBJ2-2,TRBV5-1
CASSELGDVGQPQHF,TGTGCCAGCAGTGAGCTCGGGGATGTTGGTCAGCCCCAGCATTTT,few,-,TRBJ1-5,TRBV6-6
CASRTDRGLYEQYF,TGTGCCAGCAGAACGGACAGGGGGCTTTACGAGCAGTACTTC,many,TRBD1,TRBJ2-7,TRBV7-9
CASSLQKPKNTGELFF,TGTGCCAGCAGCTTACAGAAACCGAAGAACACCGGGGAGCTGTTTTTT,-,-,TRBJ2-2,TRBV25-1
CASSLVSGADTGELFF,TGTGCCAGCAGCCTGGTGAGCGGCGCTGACACCGGGGAGCTGTTTTTT,-,-,TRBJ2-2,TRBV11-2